Following are 13 T cell receptor beta chains from one sample sequenced in a study of post-analysis software for immune sequencing data. Prepared TCR beta cDNA libraries contained unique molecular identifiers. A single record per CDR3 protein comes from TCRdb applying MiXCR to the PCR reads. The table shows about 540,000 distinct CDR3 sequences, with around 36% occurring only once. These receptors' antigens are unknown. Findings and caveats of the study: About 5 TRBV segments, including TRBV5-6, TRBV5-1 and TRBV20-1, were more frequent in patients than controls.

Sequencing was carried out using blood. These receptors all come from a girl aged 2-17 years with multiple sclerosis.

Turning to this clonotype: One end of the junction fails to match germline, which may point to a read error. This rearrangement joins TRBV4-1 to TRBJ1-2; D gene ambiguous. This CDR3 spans 14 amino acids. From germline, CDR1 is MGHRA and CDR2 YSYEKL. DNA for the CDR3: TGCGCCGGCAGCCTCGTTGGGAGCAGAGATGGCTACACCTTC. Its translation: CAGSLVGSRDGYTF.

The chain is built from TRBV29-1 and TRBJ2-7; D call uncertain. The V end lost 0 bases, the J end lost 2 bases, and 5 bases lay between the germline ends. CDR1 and CDR2 from the germline V gene are SQVTM and ANQGSEA. The CDR3 sequence is 12 residues long. The CDR3 DNA follows: TGCAGCGTTGAAGAACGGGCCTACGAGCAGTACTTC. It encodes CSVEERAYEQYF.

A few counts support this clonotype. The chain is built from TRBV5-1 and TRBJ1-2; no definite D call. V lost 0 bases, J lost 13 bases, and 10 bases lay in between. The germline gives CDR1 SGHRS, CDR2 YFSETQ. The CDR3 has 11 amino acids. CDR3 bases: TGCGCCAGCAGCTTGGCTGGTGCCACCACCTTC. Encoded protein: CASSLAGATTF.

The rearrangement joins TRBV20-1 to TRBJ1-2; 7 bases agree with TRBD1. The CDR3 loop spans 18 amino acids. J was trimmed by 6 bases and V by 3 bases; bases with no gene match: 22. Germline V CDR1 and CDR2: DFQATT, SNEGSKA (reference sequence). The CDR3 here is CSASVPKTGWVPPDGYTF. The CDR3 coding sequence is TGCAGTGCTAGCGTGCCCAAGACAGGGTGGGTCCCCCCTGATGGCTACACCTTC.

The genes are TRBV5-1 and TRBJ2-3, with 10 bases lining up with TRBD2. CDR1 and CDR2 (germline): SGHRS, YFSETQ. Trimming cost V 2 bases and J 4 bases; bases outside gene matches: 13. The CDR3 consists of 18 residues. This chain's CDR3 is CASSFYAVSGGLSDTQYF. Here the CDR3 DNA reads TGCGCCAGCAGCTTTTACGCGGTTAGCGGGGGGCTTTCAGATACGCAGTATTTT.

This clonotype was seen a few times. J is TRBJ2-3 and V is TRBV19; 13 nucleotides align to TRBD2. The CDR3 sequence is 16 residues long. Germline loops: CDR1 LNHDA, CDR2 SQIVND (reference sequence). With V trimmed by 5 bases and J by 2 bases, 4 bases remained unmatched. CDR3 DNA sequence: TGTGCCAGTAGTGTGACTAGCGGGGGGTCCACAGATACGCAGTATTTT. Translating gives CASSVTSGGSTDTQYF.

This chain uses TRBV24-1 with TRBJ1-1; D remains unclear. The V gene's germline CDR1 is KGHDR and CDR2 SFDVKD. The V and J ends lost 6 bases and 1 base respectively, with 5 bases between them. The CDR3 length is 12 residues. The CDR3 protein is CATSSGNTEAFF. As DNA, the CDR3 is TGTGCCACCAGTTCGGGGAACACTGAAGCTTTCTTT.

This chain connects TRBV25-1 to TRBJ1-2; D gene uncertain. Germline CDR1 and CDR2: MGHDK and SYGVNS. V gave up 1 base and J gave up 8 bases, with 14 bases separating them. The CDR3 consists of 14 residues. The CDR3 sequence is CASSEFGIRGGYTF. Here the CDR3 DNA reads TGTGCCAGCAGTGAATTTGGGATTAGAGGGGGCTACACCTTC.

V usage is TRBV12-3 or TRBV12-4 and J usage is TRBJ2-3; tentatively, D is TRBD2 (6 bases). The CDR3 contains 17 residues. The V gene lost 2 bases and the J gene lost 2 bases, with 17 bases spanning the gap. The CDR3 DNA follows: TGTGCCAGCAGTTTACTAAACCGGGACTTCCCCACAGATACGCAGTATTTT. Protein: CASSLLNRDFPTDTQYF.

This CDR3 reads CASSMDAYGYTF. In nucleotides, the CDR3 is TGTGCCAGCAGCATGGACGCCTATGGCTACACCTTC. This sequence joins TRBV6-6 and TRBJ1-2; no clear D gene. The CDR3 is made up of 12 amino acids. Trimming cost V 6 bases and J 4 bases, with 9 bases left between them. Germline lookup yields CDR1 MNHNY and CDR2 SVGAGI (reference sequence).

The chain joins TRBV7-2 to TRBJ2-7; TRBD2 matches 7 bases. The DNA end lines up better with TRBJ2-1; the J call may be wrong. Germline CDR1 SGHTA, CDR2 FQGNSA. The CDR3 totals 16 residues. The CDR3 loop reads CASSLASGTNFNEQFF. In DNA, the CDR3 is TGTGCCAGCAGCTTAGCGTCCGGGACTAACTTCAATGAGCAGTTCTTC.

This clonotype appeared a few times. V usage is TRBV10-3 and J usage is TRBJ2-5; D may be TRBD2 (6 bases). Germline V lookup: CDR1 ENHRY, CDR2 SYGVKD. CDR3 length: 13 amino acids. Trimming took off 4 bases at V and 11 bases at J, with 17 bases between the two ends. The CDR3 coding sequence is TGTGCCATCAGTGGTGGGCTAGGCGGGGAGCAGTACTTC. As protein: CAISGGLGGEQYF.

This clonotype has more than one count but fewer than ten. The rearrangement uses TRBV29-1 and TRBJ2-7; 8 bases fit TRBD1. Germline V CDR1 and CDR2: SQVTM, ANQGSEA. The CDR3 length is 12 residues. The V and J ends lost 7 bases and 2 bases, in that order; junction bases with no gene match: 4. CDR3 nucleotide sequence: TGCAGCGCTGGACAGGGAGCCTACGAGCAGTACTTC. Protein: CSAGQGAYEQYF.